The clone carrying this T cell receptor beta chain was detected only a few times. Its antigen remains unknown. The sample is drawn from a study of CD8 T cells in ankylosing spondylitis. Study findings and constraints: Before this, some motif variants had been reported in reactive arthritis synovial fluid and blood. Clones linked to the disease showed a CD8+ phenotype. They occurred at relatively low frequencies in peripheral blood. Seemingly characteristic of ankylosing spondylitis blood was a TCR beta motif consisting of under 10 highly homologous variants. According to the report, clones linked to the disease were significantly enriched in matched synovial fluid samples taken from ankylosing spondylitis patients.

The CDR3 has 13 amino acids. J was trimmed by 4 bases and V by 3 bases; bases with no gene match: 2. Germline V CDR1 and CDR2: DFQATT, SNEGSKA (reference sequence). For TCR beta, libraries came from quantitative 5'-RACE with molecular barcodes. TCRdb re-derived calls from the 5' RACE reads in MiXCR, one entry per CDR3 protein. The sample has around 770,000 distinct CDR3 sequences, 10% to 15% seen once; the top ten hold approximately 0.51%. The sequence was obtained from a male donor with ankylosing spondylitis. Sequenced: blood, either unsorted or a sorted T cell fraction (not recorded which). The chain couples TRBV20-1 to TRBJ1-4, with TRBD1 matching over 7 bases. The CDR3 is CSARDRLNEKLFF. DNA of the CDR3: TGCAGTGCTAGGGACAGGCTTAATGAAAAACTGTTTTTT.